This TCR beta chain was captured by sequencing in a study of T cell changes during pregnancy in multiple sclerosis. Here immunoSEQ multiplex PCR was the method, and the copy in TCRdb shows in-frame clones only, minus some. Here the sample spans 35,000 to 45,000 clones, roughly nine tenths being singletons. Germline V gives CDR1 LNHDA, CDR2 SQIVND (reference sequence). Trimming removed 7 bases from V and 5 bases from J, with 18 bases in between. The CDR3 loop spans 15 amino acids. The sequences come from CD4+ T cells from peripheral blood mononuclear cells, collected after pregnancy. The TCR sequence derives from a female donor with multiple sclerosis, enrolled in a pregnancy study. This chain connects TRBV19 to TRBJ1-5, with D possibly TRBD1 on 6 matching bases. CDR3 sequence reads: CASTVSSRGYQPQHF. Written as DNA, the CDR3 is TGTGCCAGTACGGTTTCTTCTAGGGGGTATCAGCCCCAGCATTTT.